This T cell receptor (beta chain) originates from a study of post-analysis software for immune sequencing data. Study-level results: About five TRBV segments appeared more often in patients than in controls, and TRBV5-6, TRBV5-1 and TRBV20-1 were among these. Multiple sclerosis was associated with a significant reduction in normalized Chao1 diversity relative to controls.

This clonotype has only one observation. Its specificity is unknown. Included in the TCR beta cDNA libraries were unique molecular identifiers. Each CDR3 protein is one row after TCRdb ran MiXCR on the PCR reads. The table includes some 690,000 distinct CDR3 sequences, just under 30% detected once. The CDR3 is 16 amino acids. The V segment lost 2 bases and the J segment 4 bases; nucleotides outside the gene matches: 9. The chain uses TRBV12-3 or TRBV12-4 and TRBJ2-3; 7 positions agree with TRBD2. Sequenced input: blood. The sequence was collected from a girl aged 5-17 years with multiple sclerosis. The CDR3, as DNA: TGTGCCAGCAGTTTAATCGGGGGACTAATGGCAGATACGCAGTATTTT. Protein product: CASSLIGGLMADTQYF.